One T cell receptor (beta chain) is described in this entry. Germline values: CDR1 SQVTM, CDR2 ANQGSEA. The V gene lost 6 bases and the J gene lost 0 bases, with 12 bases spanning the gap. The CDR3 sequence is 14 residues long. Profiled with immunoSEQ multiplex PCR; TCRdb holds only in-frame clones, not every one. The repertoire holds over a million clones, with more than 75% as singletons. This entry comes from a study of shared clonotypes between healthy human individuals. The chain recombines TRBV29-1 with TRBJ1-3, with unresolved D. The TCR comes from a man between 18 and 35 years old in good health. Some clones in this sample may be carry-over from other donors' samples. The material sequenced was memory CD4+ T cells from PBMCs. The subset was: CD45RA-negative fraction. The CDR3 region is CSVGLGPSGNTIYF. The CDR3 coding sequence is TGCAGCGTAGGTCTGGGCCCCTCTGGAAACACCATATATTTT.